What follows describes a single T cell receptor (beta chain). This sample is drawn from a study of blood T cell repertoires in COVID-19. Across the whole study: The United States, Italy and Spain supplied acute and convalescent COVID-19 samples. PBMCs, B-cell-depleted T cells, or T cells provided the cDNA or gDNA that made up the material.

From germline, CDR1 is KGHDR and CDR2 SFDVKD. The V gene lost 5 bases and the J gene lost 2 bases, with 11 bases spanning the gap. CDR3 length: 14 amino acids. The repertoire was sequenced with immunoSEQ multiplex PCR; TCRdb's copy has only in-frame clones and lacks some. The sample holds some 180,000 clones; under 90% are singletons and the top ten take roughly 6.7%. The rearrangement joins TRBV24-1 to TRBJ1-2; D not certain. The sample consisted of peripheral blood. This TCR derives from a man aged 40-55 years with acute or convalescent COVID-19. CDR3 nucleotides: TGTGCCACCAGTGGCCGACACTCCAACTATGGCTACACCTTC. Encoded protein: CATSGRHSNYGYTF.